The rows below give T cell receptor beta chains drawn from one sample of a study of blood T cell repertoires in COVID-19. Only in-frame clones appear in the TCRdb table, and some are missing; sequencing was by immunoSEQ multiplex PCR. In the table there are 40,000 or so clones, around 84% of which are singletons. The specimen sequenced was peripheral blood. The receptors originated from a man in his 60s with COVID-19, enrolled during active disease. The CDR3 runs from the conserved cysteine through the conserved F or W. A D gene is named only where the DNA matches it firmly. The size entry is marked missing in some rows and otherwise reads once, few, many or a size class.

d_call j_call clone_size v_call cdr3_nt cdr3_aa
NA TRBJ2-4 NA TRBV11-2 TGTGCCAGCAGCTTAGAGCCAGGAGCCAAAAACATTCAGTACTTC CASSLEPGAKNIQYF
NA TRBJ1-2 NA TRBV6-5 TGTGCCAGCAGGACTTTTCGGCGAGGCTACACCTTC CASRTFRRGYTF
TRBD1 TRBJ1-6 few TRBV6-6 TGTGCCAGCAGTTCTGATAGGACAGGGGGAAGGTCACCCCTCCACTTT CASSSDRTGGRSPLHF
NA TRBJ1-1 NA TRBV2 TGTGCCAGCAGTGAAGAGACAGTGAACACTGAAGCTTTCTTT CASSEETVNTEAFF
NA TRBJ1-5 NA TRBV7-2 TGTGCCAGCAGCTTTGGGGGGGCAGGGCAGCCCCAGCATTTT CASSFGGAGQPQHF
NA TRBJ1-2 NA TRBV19 TGTGCCAGTAGTCGAAATTTCCCCCGGGGGGGGATTGGCTACACCTTC CASSRNFPRGGIGYTF
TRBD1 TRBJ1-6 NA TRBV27 TGTGCCAGCAGTTTTGGCAGGGGGTGGTTAAATTCACCCCTCCACTTT CASSFGRGWLNSPLHF
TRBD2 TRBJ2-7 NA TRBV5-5 TGTGCCAGCGCTCGGTGGGGGGGAAACGAGCAGTACTTC CASARWGGNEQYF
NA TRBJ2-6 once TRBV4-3 TGCGCCAGCAGCCAAGAGGCAGGGCCATTCTCTGGGGCCAACGTCCTGACTTTC CASSQEAGPFSGANVLTF
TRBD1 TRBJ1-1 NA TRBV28 TGTGCCAGCACAGGGGGCGTTGGCACTGAAGCTTTCTTT CASTGGVGTEAFF
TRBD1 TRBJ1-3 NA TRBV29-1 TGCAGCGTAGGGACAGGGGGAAACACCATATATTTT CSVGTGGNTIYF
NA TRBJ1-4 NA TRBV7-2 TGTGCCAGCAGCTTACTAATAGCGAGCGGAGAAAAACTGTTTTTT CASSLLIASGEKLFF
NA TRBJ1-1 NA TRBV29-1 TGCAGCGTTGACCAGGGAAGATCCACTGAAGCTTTCTTT CSVDQGRSTEAFF
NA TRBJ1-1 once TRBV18 TGTGCCAGCTCACCACCTTCAGTTTCCGCTGAAGCTTTCTTT CASSPPSVSAEAFF
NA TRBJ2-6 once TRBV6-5 TGTGCCAGCAGTAAATGGGAGTCTGGGGCCAACGTCCTGACTTTC CASSKWESGANVLTF
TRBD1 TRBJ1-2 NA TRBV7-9 TGTGCCAGCAGCCGTCCCGGGACAGGAGCTAACTATGGCTACACCTTC CASSRPGTGANYGYTF
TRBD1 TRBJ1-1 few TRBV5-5 TGTGCCAGCAGCTTGGAACCAGGGGGCCGGACTGAAGCTTTCTTT CASSLEPGGRTEAFF
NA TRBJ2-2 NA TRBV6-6 TGTGCCAGCAGCCACAGGGGGGGAGACACCGGGGAGCTGTTTTTT CASSHRGGDTGELFF
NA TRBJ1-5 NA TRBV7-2 TGTGCCAGCAGCTTAAACCAGGGGTTAGGGAATCAGCCCCAGCATTTT CASSLNQGLGNQPQHF
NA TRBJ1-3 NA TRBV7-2 TGTGCCAGCAGCTTGGACTTCTCTGGAAACACCATATATTTT CASSLDFSGNTIYF
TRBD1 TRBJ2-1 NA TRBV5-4 TGTGCCAGCAGCCGGGACAGGGGGCTAAATGAGCAGTTCTTC CASSRDRGLNEQFF
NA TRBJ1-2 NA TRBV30 TGTGCCTGGAGGGGGGTAGGGGGACCCTATGGCTACACCTTC CAWRGVGGPYGYTF
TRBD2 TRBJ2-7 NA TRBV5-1 TGCGCCAGCAGACCCGGACTAGCGGCTCGCTACGAGCAGTACTTC CASRPGLAARYEQYF
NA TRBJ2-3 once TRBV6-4 TGTGCCAGCAGTGACTCGGGGACACGGGGTCATAATACGCAGTATTTT CASSDSGTRGHNTQYF
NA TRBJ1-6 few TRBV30 TGTGCCTGGAGGTTTAGGGGTTTGGGACTTCAACCCCTCCACTTT CAWRFRGLGLQPLHF
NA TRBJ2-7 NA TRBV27 TGTGCCAGCAGTCTCCCCGGGGTCGAGCAGTACTTC CASSLPGVEQYF
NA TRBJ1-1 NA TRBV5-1 TGCGCCAGCAGCTTGTCGGGGAGGAACACTGAAGCTTTCTTT CASSLSGRNTEAFF
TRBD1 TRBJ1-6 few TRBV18 TGTGCCAGCTCACGTGGACAGGGTCGGAATTCACCCCTCCACTTT CASSRGQGRNSPLHF
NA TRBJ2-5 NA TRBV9 TGTGCCAGCAGCGTAGAAGGCAGGGGCGCGAGGGAGACCCAGTACTTC CASSVEGRGARETQYF
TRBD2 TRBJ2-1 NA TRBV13 TGTGCCAGCAGCTCCTATAGCGGGAGGTCGATTCGGTTCTTC CASSSYSGRSIRFF
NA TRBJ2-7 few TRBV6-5 TGTGCCAGCAGTCAAACAGGGACCGCCTACGAGCAGTACTTC CASSQTGTAYEQYF
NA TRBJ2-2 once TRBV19 TGTGCCAGTACCCTAAGAACCACCGGGGAGCTGTTTTTT CASTLRTTGELFF
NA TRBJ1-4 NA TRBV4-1 TGCGCCAGCAGGCCCATAGGCAGACTTAATGAAAAACTGTTTTTT CASRPIGRLNEKLFF
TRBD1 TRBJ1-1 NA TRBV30 TGTGCCTGGAGTGTACGAGGAGGGGGCCTTCGAGCTTTCTTT CAWSVRGGGLRAFF
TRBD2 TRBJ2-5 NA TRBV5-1 TGCGCCAGCAGCTTGGATTCTAGCGGGAACAAGCCCAAGACCCAGTACTTC CASSLDSSGNKPKTQYF
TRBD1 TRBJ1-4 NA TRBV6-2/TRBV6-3 TGTGCCAGCAGGCCTATGACAGGGGCGGAGGAAAAACTGTTTTTT CASRPMTGAEEKLFF
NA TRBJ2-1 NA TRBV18 TGTGCCAGCTCATCCAAACAGGGTGGCTACAATGAGCAGTTCTTC CASSSKQGGYNEQFF
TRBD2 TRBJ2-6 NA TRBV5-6 TGTGCCAGCAGCACTCCTCCGACTAGCAAGAAGTCTGGGGCCAACGTCCTGACTTTC CASSTPPTSKKSGANVLTF
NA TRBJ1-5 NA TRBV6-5 TGTGCCAGCAGCCCAGGAGGGGGGGGTCAGCCCCAGCATTTT CASSPGGGGQPQHF
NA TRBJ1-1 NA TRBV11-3 TGTGCCAGCAGCTTATTGCGGGGAACTGAAGCTTTCTTT CASSLLRGTEAFF
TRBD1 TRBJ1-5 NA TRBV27 TGTGCCAGCAGTTTTTCCGACAGGGGAGATCAGCCCCAGCATTTT CASSFSDRGDQPQHF
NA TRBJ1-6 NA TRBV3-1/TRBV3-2 TGTGCCAGCAGCCAAGCCAAGGGGAATTCACCCCTCCACTTT CASSQAKGNSPLHF
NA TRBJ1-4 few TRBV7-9 TGTGCCAGCAGCTCCCAGATAGGGGGGGTCGATGAAAAACTGTTTTTT CASSSQIGGVDEKLFF
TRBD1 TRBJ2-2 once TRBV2 TGTGCCAGCAGTGTGACAGGGACGATGGGGGAGCTGTTTTTT CASSVTGTMGELFF
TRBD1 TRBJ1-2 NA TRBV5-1 TGCGCCAGCAGCGGAGGGACAGGAGAACCCTATGGCTACACCTTC CASSGGTGEPYGYTF
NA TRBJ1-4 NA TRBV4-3 TGCGCCAGCAGCCCCGGGACTCGTGAAAAACTGTTTTTT CASSPGTREKLFF